This T cell receptor beta chain was observed in a study of OX40 agonist ivuxolimab in advanced cancers. General study results and limits: Among expanded peripheral T cells, antigen specificity went undetermined. Clonal expansion by week 6 occurred in CD4+ and CD8+ blood T cells (at 0.1 to 3.0 mg/kg).

Sequenced by immunoSEQ multiplex PCR; TCRdb stores in-frame clones only, minus some. This table has 80,000 or so clones, roughly nine tenths appearing once. For this clone: Its antigen is as yet unknown.

Patients were ruled out by autoimmune disease history or systemic immunosuppression. The sequencing used CD4+ or CD8+ T cells sorted from blood, collected in a trial of the OX40 agonist ivuxolimab. The clonotype originates from an adult with an advanced solid tumor such as melanoma, head and neck, liver or kidney cancer.

The DNA for the CDR3 is TGTGCCAGTACAAATACAGGGGTATGGAACACCGGGGAGCTGTTTTTT. Protein sequence: CASTNTGVWNTGELFF. V and J are TRBV19 and TRBJ2-2; 7 bases line up with TRBD1. CDR1 is LNHDA, CDR2 SQIVND, per germline (reference sequence). Trimming removed 7 bases from V and 1 base from J; junction bases left unmatched: 9. There are 16 residues in the CDR3.